The text below deals with one TCR beta chain. Its antigen is not identified. This sample was included in a study of vaccination effects on CD4 cells after COVID-19. Overall study context: Post-vaccine sampling occurred a median 72 days after the second dose. Broader study findings: Relatively few convalescent patients took part in the study, which had no early post-infection timepoints.

Antigen-specific CD4+ T cells were expanded (with viral peptide pools) by the ViraFEST assay ahead of sequencing. Having been cultured for around ten days, the cells underwent CD4+ T cell isolation. Participants were vaccinated with two doses of either the BNT162b2 or mRNA-1273 vaccine. Nucleocapsid antibodies were negative in the vaccine recipients, who had never had SARS-CoV-2 infection. Profiling relied on immunoSEQ multiplex PCR, and the TCRdb table lists in-frame clones only, not all of them. The sample comprises 35,000 to 45,000 clones, around four fifths of which are singletons, and roughly 2% rests with the top ten. From germline, CDR1 is MNHEY and CDR2 SVGAGI. CDR3 length: 14 residues. V shed 6 bases and J shed 4 bases, with 15 bases lying between them.

V and J are TRBV6-5 and TRBJ1-2; tentatively, D is TRBD1 (5 bases). Sequenced material: CD4+ T cells from PBMCs cultured with HCoV-NL63 spike peptides, taken after COVID-19 vaccination. This clonotype originated in a human donor who received a COVID-19 vaccine. Some clones in this sample may be carry-over from other donors' samples. The DNA for the CDR3 is TGTGCCAGCAGCCATAAGGGACGGACCTATGGCTACACCTTC. This encodes CASSHKGRTYGYTF.